These 22 T cell receptor beta chains came from one sample sequenced in a study of T cells after yellow fever vaccination. TCRdb passed the 5' RACE reads through MiXCR, listing each CDR3 protein once. This table holds 450,000 to 650,000 distinct CDR3 sequences, about 13% found once. Sequencing was performed on PBMCs, taken on the day of the yellow fever booster vaccination. The source of these receptors is a man aged 30 to 45 who received the YFV17D yellow fever vaccine.

This clonotype came up many times. The chain combines TRBV7-2 with TRBJ1-4; maybe TRBD1 (6 bases). Germline CDR1 reads SGHTA; CDR2 reads FQGNSA. The CDR3 contains 12 residues. Deletions cut 6 bases from V and 8 bases from J, with 10 bases between. CDR3 in DNA: TGTGCCAGCAGGGGGGCAGGGGAAAAACTGTTTTTT. It translates to CASRGAGEKLFF.

This sequence joins TRBV29-1 and TRBJ2-1; the D gene is possibly TRBD1 (7 bases). Trimming shortened V by 1 base and J by 1 base, and 11 bases separated the two germline ends. The CDR3 contains 15 residues. Germline CDR1 SQVTM, CDR2 ANQGSEA. The CDR3 DNA reads TGCAGCGTTGAAGCACAGGGGAGGTCCTACAATGAGCAGTTCTTC. Its translation is CSVEAQGRSYNEQFF.

The chain is built from TRBV10-1 and TRBJ2-7; D is undetermined. CDR3 length: 14 amino acids. Per the germline V gene, CDR1 is WNHNN and CDR2 is SYGVQD (reference sequence). Trimming removed 3 bases from V and 6 bases from J, with 15 bases in between. The chain's CDR3 is CASSDSTRWGEQYF. CDR3 DNA sequence: TGCGCCAGCAGTGACTCGACTCGTTGGGGCGAGCAGTACTTC.

This clonotype showed up many times. This chain links TRBV12-5 with TRBJ2-5; 7 positions agree with TRBD2. This CDR3 contains 13 residues. Trimming cost V 6 bases and J 5 bases; bases outside gene matches: 6. Germline CDR1 and CDR2: LGHNT and FRNRAP. The CDR3 region has the DNA TGTGCTAGTGGCCCCTCCGGGGGGGAGACCCAGTACTTC. Translation gives CASGPSGGETQYF.

The chain is built from TRBV5-1 and TRBJ1-4; no reliable D call. The ends were cut back, 0 bases at V and 14 bases at J, with 14 bases in the middle. The CDR3 consists of 13 residues. Germline V gene data show CDR1 as SGHRS and CDR2 as YFSETQ. The CDR3 nucleotides are TGCGCCAGCAGCTTGGCCCCTGACTTAGGGCTGTTTTTT. Amino acid sequence: CASSLAPDLGLFF.

This clonotype was seen only a few times. The genes are TRBV6-5 and TRBJ2-3; TRBD1 matches 9 bases. Germline V CDR1 and CDR2: MNHEY, SVGAGI. Trimming cost V 2 bases and J 4 bases; bases outside gene matches: 4. The CDR3 contains 15 residues. As DNA, the CDR3 is TGTGCCAGCAGTTACCTGGGACAGGGTGCAGATACGCAGTATTTT. This codes for CASSYLGQGADTQYF.

This clonotype was seen a handful of times. This rearrangement joins TRBV29-1 to TRBJ1-2, with 8 bases aligning to TRBD1. V was pared by 7 bases and J by 3 bases, with 10 bases of the junction left unmatched. CDR1 and CDR2 from the germline V gene are SQVTM and ANQGSEA. The CDR3 length is 14 residues. CDR3 residues: CSALGLQGDYGYTF. As DNA, the CDR3 is TGCAGCGCCCTGGGTCTACAGGGGGACTATGGCTACACCTTC.

The chain uses TRBV18 and TRBJ2-1, with D possibly TRBD2 on 6 matching bases. CDR3 length: 14 residues. V was pared by 8 bases and J by 4 bases, with 15 bases between. The germline V gene encodes CDR1 KGHSH and CDR2 LQKENI. CDR3 sequence reads: CASRVGGKYNEQFF. The CDR3 nucleotides read TGTGCCAGCCGCGTCGGCGGGAAGTACAATGAGCAGTTCTTC.

This clonotype was counted a few times. This rearrangement joins TRBV5-1 to TRBJ2-2, with D possibly being TRBD2 (5 bases). This CDR3 has 16 residues. Germline V gene sequence: CDR1 SGHRS, CDR2 YFSETQ. Trimming stripped 0 bases from V and 0 bases from J, with 9 bases between. CDR3 loop: CASSLETGSNTGELFF. The CDR3 bases are TGCGCCAGCAGCTTGGAAACGGGGTCGAACACCGGGGAGCTGTTTTTT.

The chain is built from TRBV15 and TRBJ2-1; unclear D gene. Germline assignment: CDR1 LNHNV and CDR2 YYDKDF (reference sequence). Trimming stripped 6 bases from V and 10 bases from J, with 19 bases between. The CDR3 is 14 residues long. The CDR3 DNA is TGTGCCACCAGGAAAGATGGTAGGGATCGAGAGCAGTTCTTC. Its translation: CATRKDGRDREQFF. The variable domain in full, completed from reference TRBV15 and TRBJ2-1, reads DAMVIQNPRYQVTQFGKPVTLSCSQTLNHNVMYWYQQKSSQAPKLLFHYYDKDFNNEADTPDNFQSRRPNTSFCFLDIRSPGLGDTAMYLCATRKDGRDREQFFGPGTRLTVL.

The chain carries TRBV7-2 and TRBJ2-1; tentative D call: TRBD2 (6 bases). Trimming pared 5 bases from V and 4 bases from J, leaving 12 bases between. Germline V gives CDR1 SGHTA, CDR2 FQGNSA. The CDR3 is 14 residues long. The CDR3 DNA reads as TGTGCCAGCAGCCGGGAGATGAGGTACAATGAGCAGTTCTTC. Amino acids: CASSREMRYNEQFF.

This clonotype has only a few counts. J is TRBJ1-2 and V is TRBV27; no reliable D call. V was trimmed by 5 bases and J by 4 bases, leaving 8 bases between them. In germline, CDR1 is MNHEY, CDR2 SMNVEV (reference sequence). This CDR3 is 12 amino acids long. CDR3 loop: CASSQEIYGYTF. The CDR3 nucleotides are TGTGCCAGCAGTCAAGAGATCTATGGCTACACCTTC.

This clonotype was seen more than once but under ten times. The gene calls are TRBV20-1 and TRBJ2-7; a possible D gene is TRBD2 (6 bases). The germline CDR1 and CDR2 sequences are DFQATT and SNEGSKA (reference sequence). V was shortened by 6 bases and J by 2 bases, with 14 bases between the two germline ends. This CDR3 comprises 13 residues. The chain's CDR3 is CSARGKGTYEQYF. For the CDR3, the DNA is TGCAGTGCCCGGGGGAAAGGCACCTACGAGCAGTACTTC.

This clonotype was detected only a few times. The chain couples TRBV20-1 to TRBJ1-4; the D is unclear. Germline lookup yields CDR1 DFQATT and CDR2 SNEGSKA (reference sequence). This CDR3 has 15 amino acids. V lost 1 base to trimming and J lost 0 bases, with 9 bases between them. The CDR3 bases are TGCAGTGCTAGAGTACAGCCTGCAACTAATGAAAAACTGTTTTTT. Amino acids: CSARVQPATNEKLFF.

The CDR3 spells CASSTQEPKRGGYTF. The CDR3 nucleotides are TGTGCCAGCAGCACTCAGGAGCCAAAGAGGGGGGGCTACACCTTC. The chain recombines TRBV7-9 with TRBJ1-2; tentatively, D is TRBD1 (6 bases). V dropped 5 bases and J dropped 8 bases, with 21 bases sitting between them. Germline V gene lookup returns CDR1 SEHNR and CDR2 FQNEAQ (reference sequence). This CDR3 is built from 15 residues.

V and J are TRBV5-1 and TRBJ2-3; D not resolved. Deletions cut 0 bases from V and 0 bases from J, with 11 bases between. Germline V lookup: CDR1 SGHRS, CDR2 YFSETQ. This CDR3 is 16 amino acids long. In DNA, the CDR3 is TGCGCCAGCAGCTTGGCCGGCCCCAAAAGCACAGATACGCAGTATTTT. The encoded protein is CASSLAGPKSTDTQYF. The full variable domain, its missing parts supplied by reference TRBV5-1 and TRBJ2-3, is KAGVTQTPRYLIKTRGQQVTLSCSPISGHRSVSWYQQTPGQGLQFLFEYFSETQRNKGNFPGRFSGRQFSNSRSEMNVSTLELGDSALYLCASSLAGPKSTDTQYFGPGTRLTVL.

This clonotype turned up a few times. This chain's CDR3 is CSVAVGQGPNSPLHF. The CDR3 DNA sequence: TGCAGCGTTGCAGTGGGACAGGGACCTAATTCACCCCTCCACTTT. The chain carries TRBV29-1 and TRBJ1-6; TRBD1 matches 9 bases. The germline V gene has CDR1 SQVTM and CDR2 ANQGSEA. Trimming took 4 bases from V and 6 from J; bases not matched to a gene: 7. This CDR3 contains 15 residues.

This clonotype was observed a handful of times. The rearrangement joins TRBV4-3 to TRBJ2-5; tentative D call: TRBD2 (6 bases). Germline CDR1 is LGHNA and CDR2 is YSLEER. The CDR3 has 15 amino acids. V gave up 1 base and J gave up 5 bases, with 14 bases separating them. The CDR3 nucleotides are TGCGCCAGCAGCCAAGGATGGGGGGTACAGGAGACCCAGTACTTC. Translation: CASSQGWGVQETQYF.

This chain uses TRBV20-1 with TRBJ2-2, with a weak D call TRBD1 (6 bases). Deletions cut 2 bases from V and 0 bases from J, with 10 bases between. Per germline, CDR1 DFQATT and CDR2 SNEGSKA (reference sequence). The CDR3 extends over 15 amino acids. The CDR3 region has the DNA TGCAGTGCTAGATCCCGACAGGCGAACACCGGGGAGCTGTTTTTT. Its protein product is CSARSRQANTGELFF.

This clonotype was picked up a small number of times. This sequence joins TRBV12-3 or TRBV12-4 and TRBJ2-1, with 10 bases that match TRBD2. Trimming took 5 bases from V and 4 from J; bases not matched to a gene: 8. The CDR3 has 16 residues. The CDR3, as DNA: TGTGCCAGCAGTCCCACACTAGCGGGACAGTACAATGAGCAGTTCTTC. As protein: CASSPTLAGQYNEQFF.

V is TRBV12-3 or TRBV12-4 and J is TRBJ1-4; D gene uncertain. Between the trimmed V and J ends, which lost 3 bases and 7 bases, there was a span of 18 bases. The CDR3 totals 16 residues. The DNA of the CDR3 is TGTGCCAGCAGTTTGGGCCTACTTGGTCGTATTGAAAAACTGTTTTTT. Translated, it gives CASSLGLLGRIEKLFF.

This clonotype was picked up a small number of times. The chain recombines TRBV6-2 or TRBV6-3 with TRBJ1-2; no definite D call. The CDR3 contains 16 residues. V lost 2 bases to trimming and J lost 2 bases, with 15 bases between them. Looked up from germline, CDR1 is MNHEY and CDR2 is SVGEGT. CDR3 loop: CASSYETVRPNYGYTF. In nucleotides, the CDR3 is TGTGCCAGCAGTTACGAAACAGTTCGACCCAACTATGGCTACACCTTC.